The 14 T cell receptor beta chains below were found in one sample sequenced in a study of cytomegalovirus exposure and HLA in healthy donors. The PCR used 60 Vbeta and 13 Jbeta primers. The repertoire was sequenced with immunoSEQ multiplex PCR; TCRdb's copy has only in-frame clones and lacks some. The repertoire has around 170,000 clones, over 65% of them found once; the top ten carry 2.6%. Sequencing used PBMCs. The source of these receptors is a woman aged 45-60 years in good health and CMV-seropositive.

The chain links TRBV9 to TRBJ2-7; D is perhaps TRBD2 (7 bases). The CDR3 length is 15 residues. Germline CDR1 is SGDLS and CDR2 is YYNGEE. V lost 0 bases and J 6 bases, leaving 16 bases between the germline ends. CDR3 coding DNA: TGTGCCAGCAGCGTAGGGGGGGGCTCCGGCCTCGAGCAGTACTTC. Its protein product is CASSVGGGSGLEQYF. Full variable domain (remainder filled in from reference TRBV9 and TRBJ2-7): DSGVTQTPKHLITATGQRVTLRCSPRSGDLSVYWYQQSLDQGLQFLIQYYNGEERAKGNILERFSAQQFPDLHSELNLSSLELGDSALYFCASSVGGGSGLEQYFGPGTRLTVT.

This rearrangement joins TRBV6-5 to TRBJ2-7; 9 bases fit TRBD1. Trimming cost V 2 bases and J 4 bases; bases outside gene matches: 6. The CDR3 covers 15 residues. Germline CDR1 reads MNHEY; CDR2 reads SVGAGI. The CDR3 sequence is CASSYRDRARYEQYF. DNA of the CDR3: TGTGCCAGCAGTTACCGGGACAGGGCCAGGTACGAGCAGTACTTC.

This sequence joins TRBV10-3 and TRBJ2-7; a possible D gene is TRBD2 (7 bases). The CDR3 is 15 amino acids. Germline CDR1 ENHRY, CDR2 SYGVKD. The V end lost 0 bases, the J end lost 2 bases, and 11 bases lay between the germline ends. CDR3 in DNA: TGTGCCATCAGTGAGTCGGGGGCGGGGGCCTACGAGCAGTACTTC. Protein: CAISESGAGAYEQYF.

The chain uses TRBV5-4 and TRBJ2-7; TRBD2 matches 8 bases. Germline CDR1 SGHNT, CDR2 YYREEE (reference sequence). The V segment lost 2 bases and the J segment 3 bases; nucleotides outside the gene matches: 4. CDR3 length: 14 amino acids. CDR3 sequence: CASSLSGGHYEQYF. The CDR3 DNA reads TGTGCCAGCAGCTTAAGCGGGGGCCACTACGAGCAGTACTTC.

The chain has TRBV28 and TRBJ2-7; D is perhaps TRBD1 (6 bases). Germline values: CDR1 MDHEN, CDR2 SYDVKM. The length of the CDR3 is 15 residues. Trimming pared 2 bases from V and 0 bases from J, leaving 11 bases between. CDR3 nucleotide sequence: TGTGCCAGCAGTTTAAAGTGGGGGCTCTCCTACGAGCAGTACTTC. Protein product: CASSLKWGLSYEQYF.

V is TRBV13 and J is TRBJ2-3; 7 bases line up with TRBD1. Germline V gives CDR1 PRHDT, CDR2 FYEKMQ (reference sequence). The CDR3 sequence is 14 residues long. The junction had 6 bases not matched to a gene; V was cut back by 6 bases and J by 3 bases. CDR3 protein: CASSSRGSTDTQYF. CDR3 DNA sequence: TGTGCCAGCAGTTCCAGGGGGTCGACAGATACGCAGTATTTT.

The chain is built from TRBV30 and TRBJ2-2, with 8 bases fitting TRBD2. Germline V gene lookup returns CDR1 GTSNPN and CDR2 SVGIG (reference sequence). With 4 bases clipped from V and 5 bases from J, the junction kept 9 bases outside the gene matches. The CDR3 covers 15 residues. The CDR3 nucleotides are TGTGCCTGGACCTTACGGGGGGGGACGACCGGGGAGCTGTTTTTT. This gives the protein CAWTLRGGTTGELFF.

The chain employs TRBV9 and TRBJ2-3; 8 bases match TRBD2. CDR3 size: 15 residues. Germline V gives CDR1 SGDLS, CDR2 YYNGEE. The V and J ends lost 2 bases and 1 base, in that order; junction bases with no gene match: 3. In DNA, the CDR3 is TGTGCCAGCAGCGTCTCAGCGGGGGGCACAGATACGCAGTATTTT. Residues: CASSVSAGGTDTQYF.

This clone came up a few times. The rearrangement joins TRBV4-2 to TRBJ2-7, with TRBD1 matching over 10 bases. The CDR3 contains 14 residues. Trimming removed 2 bases from V and 4 bases from J; junction bases left unmatched: 2. The germline V gene has CDR1 LGHNA and CDR2 YNFKEQ. The CDR3 is CASSQSGQGYEQYF. CDR3 coding DNA: TGTGCCAGCAGCCAATCGGGACAGGGGTACGAGCAGTACTTC.

A word on this clone: One junction end does not reproduce the germline sequence, and a read error may be involved. This chain joins TRBV7-9 and TRBJ1-1, with 9 nucleotides matching TRBD1. CDR3 length: 16 amino acids. The germline V gene encodes CDR1 SEHNR and CDR2 FQNEAQ (reference sequence). CDR3: CSSSLRPTGGSTEAFF. The CDR3 DNA reads as TGTTCCAGCAGCTTACGTCCGACAGGGGGGAGCACTGAAGCTTTCTTT.

The J gene is TRBJ2-7, the V gene TRBV6-1, with D tentatively TRBD2 (5 bases). The CDR3 has 13 residues. Germline CDR1 and CDR2: MNHNS and SASEGT. The V end lost 4 bases, the J end lost 3 bases, and 10 bases lay between the germline ends. CDR3 nucleotide sequence: TGTGCCAGCAGTGTTGAGGGCAACTACGAGCAGTACTTC. It is translated as CASSVEGNYEQYF.

The chain couples TRBV25-1 to TRBJ1-3, with a weak D call TRBD1 (5 bases). The CDR3 runs to 14 residues. The V gene's germline CDR1 is MGHDK and CDR2 SYGVNS. V was pared by 7 bases and J by 4 bases, with 14 bases between. The CDR3 spells CASTPPGGGNTIYF. In nucleotides, the CDR3 is TGTGCCAGCACCCCTCCCGGGGGAGGAAACACCATATATTTT.

The chain is built from TRBV18 and TRBJ1-5, with 8 nucleotides matching TRBD1. The V segment lost 6 bases and the J segment 7 bases; nucleotides outside the gene matches: 5. Per the germline V gene, CDR1 is KGHSH and CDR2 is LQKENI. There are 13 residues in the CDR3. The CDR3, as DNA: TGTGCCAGCTCGGAGGGACAGGCCCAGCCCCAGCATTTT. Amino acid sequence: CASSEGQAQPQHF.

This chain connects TRBV10-3 to TRBJ2-7; a possible D gene is TRBD2 (7 bases). Germline CDR1 ENHRY, CDR2 SYGVKD. There are 15 residues in the CDR3. V dropped 3 bases and J dropped 5 bases, with 17 bases sitting between them. CDR3 DNA sequence: TGTGCCATCAGTGACCGGGGGGCCGGGGGGAACGAGCAGTACTTC. It codes for CAISDRGAGGNEQYF.